A selection of T cell receptor beta chains follows, all from one sample in a study of shared clonotypes between healthy human individuals. Clones were sequenced by immunoSEQ multiplex PCR, and TCRdb holds only the in-frame ones, with some missing. The sample has hundreds of thousands of clones; 96% are singletons. The sequenced sample was memory CD8+ T cells sorted from blood. The receptors shown here come from a young man in good health. Both conserved end residues are part of each CDR3. Each record gives: J gene, clone size, D gene, V gene, CDR3 protein, CDR3 DNA. The D gene is left open where the match is weak. Expanded clones are given a class, and other clones once, few, many or no size at all.

J gene: TRBJ1-2
clone size: .
D gene: .
V gene: TRBV19
CDR3 protein: CASSITGTNYGYTF
CDR3 DNA: TGTGCCAGTAGTATCACCGGGACCAACTATGGCTACACCTTC

J gene: TRBJ2-5
clone size: few
D gene: .
V gene: TRBV20-1
CDR3 protein: CSARLVTQYF
CDR3 DNA: TGCAGTGCTAGGCTGGTGACCCAGTACTTC

J gene: TRBJ1-3
clone size: .
D gene: .
V gene: TRBV28
CDR3 protein: CASSFLSLGGNTIYF
CDR3 DNA: TGTGCCAGCAGTTTCCTTTCGTTGGGGGGAAACACCATATATTTT

J gene: TRBJ2-7
clone size: .
D gene: .
V gene: TRBV19
CDR3 protein: CASRKKLSSYEQYF
CDR3 DNA: TGTGCCAGTAGGAAAAAACTGAGCTCCTACGAGCAGTACTTC

J gene: TRBJ1-6
clone size: .
D gene: .
V gene: TRBV30
CDR3 protein: CAWGEGFSSPLHF
CDR3 DNA: TGTGCCTGGGGGGAGGGATTCTCTTCACCCCTCCACTTT

J gene: TRBJ1-4
clone size: .
D gene: .
V gene: TRBV4-2
CDR3 protein: CASSQATAKNEKLFF
CDR3 DNA: TGTGCCAGCAGCCAAGCGACAGCGAAGAATGAAAAACTGTTTTTT

J gene: TRBJ2-6
clone size: .
D gene: .
V gene: TRBV7-3
CDR3 protein: CASSAGAGANVLTF
CDR3 DNA: TGTGCCAGCAGCGCAGGGGCTGGGGCCAACGTCCTGACTTTC

J gene: TRBJ2-7
clone size: .
D gene: .
V gene: TRBV6-6
CDR3 protein: CASSFPLARSSYEQYF
CDR3 DNA: TGTGCCAGCAGTTTCCCTCTAGCGCGTAGCTCCTACGAGCAGTACTTC

J gene: TRBJ2-2
clone size: .
D gene: TRBD2
V gene: TRBV28
CDR3 protein: CASRPSGALAGELFF
CDR3 DNA: TGTGCCAGCAGACCTAGCGGGGCGTTGGCCGGGGAGCTGTTTTTT

J gene: TRBJ2-7
clone size: once
D gene: TRBD1
V gene: TRBV5-1
CDR3 protein: CASSPDRVRREQYF
CDR3 DNA: TGCGCCAGCAGCCCCGACAGGGTCCGTCGCGAGCAGTACTTC

J gene: TRBJ2-3
clone size: .
D gene: .
V gene: TRBV9
CDR3 protein: CASSVDPSSERYTQYF
CDR3 DNA: TGTGCCAGCAGCGTAGATCCTTCTAGCGAGCGATATACGCAGTATTTT

J gene: TRBJ1-3
clone size: once
D gene: TRBD1
V gene: TRBV30
CDR3 protein: CAWSTGQGSSGNTIYF
CDR3 DNA: TGTGCCTGGAGTACAGGACAGGGGAGCTCTGGAAACACCATATATTTT

J gene: TRBJ1-3
clone size: .
D gene: .
V gene: TRBV2
CDR3 protein: CASAFWGNTIYF
CDR3 DNA: TGTGCCAGCGCATTTTGGGGAAACACCATATATTTT

J gene: TRBJ2-1
clone size: .
D gene: .
V gene: TRBV7-9
CDR3 protein: CASSAREYEQFF
CDR3 DNA: TGTGCCAGCAGCGCCAGAGAGTATGAGCAGTTCTTC

J gene: TRBJ2-7
clone size: .
D gene: .
V gene: TRBV11-2
CDR3 protein: CASSLIPRLANEQYF
CDR3 DNA: TGTGCCAGCAGCTTAATTCCACGGCTAGCGAACGAGCAGTACTTC

J gene: TRBJ2-5
clone size: .
D gene: TRBD2
V gene: TRBV27
CDR3 protein: CASSHLAPVWGGQETQYF
CDR3 DNA: TGTGCCAGCAGTCACCTGGCACCTGTGTGGGGGGGCCAAGAGACCCAGTACTTC

J gene: TRBJ2-3
clone size: .
D gene: .
V gene: TRBV4-1
CDR3 protein: CASSPRQGGLFKDTQYF
CDR3 DNA: TGCGCCAGCAGCCCGCGACAAGGGGGGCTGTTTAAAGATACGCAGTATTTT

J gene: TRBJ2-1
clone size: .
D gene: .
V gene: TRBV4-1
CDR3 protein: CASSHGDNEQFF
CDR3 DNA: TGCGCCAGCAGCCACGGGGACAATGAGCAGTTCTTC

J gene: TRBJ2-7
clone size: .
D gene: TRBD2
V gene: TRBV7-9
CDR3 protein: CASSLPATSGFSYEQYF
CDR3 DNA: TGTGCCAGCAGCTTACCCGCGACTAGCGGATTCTCCTACGAGCAGTACTTC

J gene: TRBJ2-7
clone size: .
D gene: TRBD1
V gene: TRBV10-3
CDR3 protein: CAISEGGTGGYEQYF
CDR3 DNA: TGTGCCATCAGTGAGGGGGGGACAGGGGGCTACGAGCAGTACTTC

J gene: TRBJ2-4
clone size: .
D gene: .
V gene: TRBV10-1
CDR3 protein: CASSLGRVFLAKNIQYF
CDR3 DNA: TGCGCCAGCAGTTTGGGGCGGGTCTTCCTAGCCAAAAACATTCAGTACTTC

J gene: TRBJ2-3
clone size: .
D gene: TRBD2
V gene: TRBV5-4
CDR3 protein: CASSYYLGLAGNTQYF
CDR3 DNA: TGTGCCAGCAGCTACTACCTTGGACTAGCGGGCAATACGCAGTATTTT

J gene: TRBJ2-1
clone size: .
D gene: TRBD2
V gene: TRBV5-1
CDR3 protein: CASSLLTSGSYNEQFF
CDR3 DNA: TGCGCCAGCAGCTTGTTGACTAGCGGGTCCTACAATGAGCAGTTCTTC

J gene: TRBJ2-5
clone size: .
D gene: TRBD1
V gene: TRBV5-4
CDR3 protein: CASSLQGETQYF
CDR3 DNA: TGTGCCAGCAGCTTACAGGGGGAGACCCAGTACTTC

J gene: TRBJ2-1
clone size: once
D gene: TRBD2
V gene: TRBV30
CDR3 protein: CAWSLLAGVMNEQFF
CDR3 DNA: TGTGCCTGGAGTCTTCTAGCGGGAGTGATGAATGAGCAGTTCTTC

J gene: TRBJ2-7
clone size: .
D gene: TRBD2
V gene: TRBV5-1
CDR3 protein: CASSLTGLLYEQYF
CDR3 DNA: TGCGCCAGCAGCTTGACGGGACTACTATACGAGCAGTACTTC

J gene: TRBJ1-1
clone size: .
D gene: .
V gene: TRBV18
CDR3 protein: CASSPRENTEAFF
CDR3 DNA: TGTGCCAGCTCCCCCAGGGAGAACACTGAAGCTTTCTTT